One and the same sample provided the 24 T cell receptor beta chains below, sequenced in a study of CD8+ T cells in alopecia areata. RNA extraction was followed by reverse transcription into cDNA, which acted as the sequencing template. The protocol was immunoSEQ multiplex PCR, while the TCRdb copy is restricted to in-frame clones and leaves out a portion. The sample consists of 150,000 or so clones, 85% to 90% of them appearing once. This specimen consisted of CD8+ T cells sorted from blood, obtained at week 0. These TCRs come from a human donor with alopecia areata.

The CDR3 nucleotides are TGTGCCAGCAGCTTAGGGACACCCTCTGGAAACACCATATATTTT. This sequence encodes CASSLGTPSGNTIYF. V and J are TRBV7-6 and TRBJ1-3; perhaps TRBD1 as D (5 bases). This CDR3 region has 15 residues. CDR1 SGHVS and CDR2 FNYEAQ come from the germline V gene. Deletions cut 1 base from V and 0 bases from J, with 7 bases between.

The rearrangement links TRBV11-2 to TRBJ2-3; D might be TRBD1 or TRBD2, each matching 5 bases. V was trimmed by 1 base and J by 3 bases, leaving 8 bases between them. The CDR3 is 14 amino acids. From germline, CDR1 is SGHAT and CDR2 FQNNGV. CDR3 residues: CASSLVGATDTQYF. DNA for the CDR3: TGTGCCAGCAGCTTAGTCGGGGCGACAGATACGCAGTATTTT.

The chain links TRBV7-9 to TRBJ2-3; D may correspond to TRBD1 or TRBD2 (5 bases each). Germline V gene sequence: CDR1 SEHNR, CDR2 FQNEAQ (reference sequence). Deletions cut 6 bases from V and 6 bases from J, with 22 bases between. This CDR3 has 16 residues. The CDR3 nucleotides read TGTGCCAGCAGGCCCCCGGGACGATCAGGTTTGGATACGCAGTATTTT. Encoded protein: CASRPPGRSGLDTQYF. Full variable domain (rest looked up from reference TRBV7-9 and TRBJ2-3): DTGVSQNPRHKITKRGQNVTFRCDPISEHNRLYWYRQTLGQGPEFLTYFQNEAQLEKSRLLSDRFSAERPKGSFSTLEIQRTEQGDSAMYLCASRPPGRSGLDTQYFGPGTRLTVL.

The genes are TRBV4-1 and TRBJ1-1; D is unclear. The CDR3 length is 13 residues. The V gene lost 6 bases and the J gene lost 5 bases, with 13 bases spanning the gap. Germline V gives CDR1 MGHRA, CDR2 YSYEKL. The CDR3 region is CASRPGEGTEAFF. The CDR3 bases are TGCGCCAGCAGGCCCGGTGAGGGAACTGAAGCTTTCTTT.

This chain connects TRBV7-9 to TRBJ2-1, with D perhaps matching TRBD2 (6 bases). The V end was cut by 1 base, the J end by 6 bases, with 13 bases between. This CDR3 has 15 amino acids. Per germline, CDR1 SEHNR and CDR2 FQNEAQ (reference sequence). CDR3 in DNA: TGTGCCAGCAGCTTAGATCTCCTGGGGGGCAATGAGCAGTTCTTC. This translates into CASSLDLLGGNEQFF.

The chain combines TRBV6-5 with TRBJ2-1; D gene ambiguous. The CDR3 length is 13 residues. The ends were cut back, 2 bases at V and 5 bases at J, with 7 bases in the middle. Germline CDR1 MNHEY, CDR2 SVGAGI. The CDR3 DNA reads TGTGCCAGCAGTTACCCTTATGACAATGAGCAGTTCTTC. It specifies CASSYPYDNEQFF.

The genes are TRBV6-1 and TRBJ2-3; D unclear. Looked up from germline, CDR1 is MNHNS and CDR2 is SASEGT. Trimming cost V 5 bases and J 5 bases, with 5 bases left between them. The CDR3 covers 11 residues. CDR3 sequence reads: CASSSGDTQYF. For the CDR3, the DNA is TGTGCCAGCAGTTCCGGAGATACGCAGTATTTT.

The rearrangement joins TRBV9 to TRBJ2-7; D might be TRBD1 (5 bases). The CDR3 covers 13 residues. Deletions cut 0 bases from V and 2 bases from J, with 6 bases between. Germline CDR1 and CDR2: SGDLS and YYNGEE. The CDR3 loop is CASSVGQTYEQYF. The CDR3 DNA reads TGTGCCAGCAGCGTAGGACAGACCTACGAGCAGTACTTC. The full variable domain, rest sourced from reference TRBV9 and TRBJ2-7, is DSGVTQTPKHLITATGQRVTLRCSPRSGDLSVYWYQQSLDQGLQFLIQYYNGEERAKGNILERFSAQQFPDLHSELNLSSLELGDSALYFCASSVGQTYEQYFGPGTRLTVT.

The genes are TRBV29-1 and TRBJ1-2; D may be TRBD1 (6 bases). CDR3 length equals 12 residues. Germline V gene sequence: CDR1 SQVTM, CDR2 ANQGSEA. V was clipped by 5 bases and J by 7 bases, with 14 bases between them. CDR3 coding DNA: TGCAGCGTTCCGGGGGCGGTAGGTGGCTACACCTTC. Translating gives CSVPGAVGGYTF.

The CDR3 sequence is CASSLIAGETETQYF. CDR3 bases: TGCGCCAGCAGCCTTATAGCGGGGGAAACGGAGACCCAGTACTTC. The chain carries TRBV4-1 and TRBJ2-5; 9 positions match TRBD2. Germline values: CDR1 MGHRA, CDR2 YSYEKL. After removal of 4 bases from V and 5 bases from J, the junction contained 8 bases not matched to a gene. The CDR3 runs to 15 residues.

The chain links TRBV7-8 to TRBJ1-1; TRBD1 might be the D (5 bases). Per the germline V gene, CDR1 is SGHVS and CDR2 is FQNEAQ. V lost 5 bases and J lost 6, with 13 bases in between. The CDR3 contains 13 residues. CDR3 nucleotide sequence: TGTGCCAGCAGCCCGCCGGGGGGGTCTGAAGCTTTCTTT. Amino acids: CASSPPGGSEAFF. Supplemented by reference TRBV7-8 and TRBJ1-1, the full variable domain reads GAGVSQSPRYKVAKRGQDVALRCDPISGHVSLFWYQQALGQGPEFLTYFQNEAQLDKSGLPSDRFFAERPEGSVSTLKIQRTQQEDSAVYLCASSPPGGSEAFFGQGTRLTVV.

This rearrangement joins TRBV19 to TRBJ1-2, with TRBD1 matching 7 bases. Germline CDR1 reads LNHDA; CDR2 reads SQIVND (reference sequence). Germline trimming cut 5 bases from V and 1 base from J; bases unmatched to any gene: 7. The CDR3 contains 15 residues. CDR3 sequence (DNA): TGTGCCAGTAGTTTAGGGACAGAGTATAACTATGGCTACACCTTC. It codes for CASSLGTEYNYGYTF.

This clone was seen only once. V is TRBV7-9 and J is TRBJ1-5, with 9 bases fitting TRBD1. Germline assignment: CDR1 SEHNR and CDR2 FQNEAQ (reference sequence). The CDR3 spans 16 residues. The trim removed 0 bases at V and 5 bases at J, leaving 5 bases unmatched. CDR3 sequence (DNA): TGTGCCAGCAGCTTAGCAGGACAGGGGAAGGATCAGCCCCAGCATTTT. This codes for CASSLAGQGKDQPQHF.

This clone was counted a few times. The chain combines TRBV7-3 with TRBJ2-3, with TRBD2 matching over 7 bases. This CDR3 region has 15 residues. With V trimmed by 2 bases and J by 4 bases, 6 bases remained unmatched. Germline CDR1 SGHTA, CDR2 FQGTGA. The CDR3 is CASSLAGVPPDTQYF. For the CDR3, the DNA is TGTGCCAGCAGCTTAGCGGGAGTCCCCCCAGATACGCAGTATTTT.

The chain combines TRBV29-1 with TRBJ2-2, with 7 bases fitting TRBD1. This CDR3 is 15 amino acids long. Germline assignment: CDR1 SQVTM and CDR2 ANQGSEA. The V segment lost 4 bases and the J segment 1 base; nucleotides outside the gene matches: 6. The CDR3 region has the DNA TGCAGCGTTGTGTACCCAGGGGGGAACACCGGGGAGCTGTTTTTT. Translation: CSVVYPGGNTGELFF.

The V call is TRBV30, the J call TRBJ2-7, with D tentatively TRBD2 (7 bases). Germline CDR1 GTSNPN, CDR2 SVGIG (reference sequence). This CDR3 is 16 amino acids long. Trimming took 8 bases from V and 0 from J, leaving 23 bases between them. This CDR3 is CAGDGGPHSSSYEQYF. CDR3 coding DNA: TGTGCCGGGGACGGGGGGCCCCACTCTAGCTCCTACGAGCAGTACTTC.

A few counts support this clone. The chain carries TRBV23-1 and TRBJ2-2; TRBD1 matches 8 bases. TRBV23-1 is an ORF for which the function is uncertain. The junction had 7 bases not matched to a gene; V was cut back by 0 bases and J by 4 bases. The CDR3 extends over 17 amino acids. CDR3 sequence: CASSQSWNRGSTGELFF. The CDR3 DNA sequence: TGCGCCAGCAGTCAATCGTGGAACAGGGGGTCCACCGGGGAGCTGTTTTTT.

The rearrangement uses TRBV7-9 and TRBJ2-1; D gene unclear. Trimming pared 5 bases from V and 4 bases from J, leaving 18 bases between. CDR3 length equals 16 residues. Germline assignment: CDR1 SEHNR and CDR2 FQNEAQ (reference sequence). The CDR3 loop is CASSPDTSFRYNEQFF. The CDR3 DNA reads as TGTGCCAGCAGCCCCGATACAAGTTTTAGGTACAATGAGCAGTTCTTC.

This clone was recorded only once. V and J are TRBV7-8 and TRBJ2-2; D could derive from TRBD1 or TRBD2 (5 bases each). The CDR3 runs to 15 residues. The germline V gene has CDR1 SGHVS and CDR2 FQNEAQ. V was shortened by 2 bases and J by 4 bases, with 11 bases between the two germline ends. The CDR3 region has the DNA TGTGCCAGCAGCTTACTAGCAGGGACCACCGGGGAGCTGTTTTTT. Amino acid sequence: CASSLLAGTTGELFF.

This rearrangement joins TRBV29-1 to TRBJ2-1; D might be TRBD2 (6 bases). Germline values: CDR1 SQVTM, CDR2 ANQGSEA. The CDR3 loop spans 13 amino acids. Deletions cut 1 base from V and 6 bases from J, with 10 bases between. The CDR3 protein is CSVEGGGVNEQFF. The CDR3 DNA sequence: TGCAGCGTTGAAGGAGGAGGGGTCAATGAGCAGTTCTTC.

This clone turned up a few times. This sequence joins TRBV11-2 and TRBJ2-3; TRBD1 is a possible D gene (5 bases). The CDR3 consists of 15 residues. Germline V gene sequence: CDR1 SGHAT, CDR2 FQNNGV. V dropped 5 bases and J dropped 0 bases, with 12 bases sitting between them. The CDR3 nucleotides read TGTGCCAGCAGCCAAGACAGTGAGAGCACAGATACGCAGTATTTT. Residues: CASSQDSESTDTQYF.

The chain links TRBV6-6 to TRBJ1-3, with 7 bases matching TRBD1. The V segment lost 0 bases and the J segment 4 bases; nucleotides outside the gene matches: 0. The CDR3 totals 14 residues. Per germline, CDR1 MNHNY and CDR2 SVGAGI (reference sequence). The chain's CDR3 is CASSYSGQGNTIYF. In nucleotides, the CDR3 is TGTGCCAGCAGTTACTCGGGACAGGGAAACACCATATATTTT.

V gene TRBV7-6 combines with J gene TRBJ1-2, with D maybe TRBD1 (5 bases). The V end was cut by 4 bases, the J end by 6 bases, with 18 bases between. Germline V gives CDR1 SGHVS, CDR2 FNYEAQ. The CDR3 sequence is 15 residues long. The CDR3 coding sequence is TGTGCCAGCAGCTCTATGGGGACGGGACCTGATGGCTACACCTTC. This encodes CASSSMGTGPDGYTF. The full variable domain, rest sourced from reference TRBV7-6 and TRBJ1-2, is GAGVSQSPRYKVTKRGQDVALRCDPISGHVSLYWYRQALGQGPEFLTYFNYEAQQDKSGLPNDRFSAERPEGSISTLTIQRTEQRDSAMYRCASSSMGTGPDGYTFGSGTRLTVV.

This clone is medium-sized in the sample. The genes are TRBV6-1 and TRBJ2-3, with a tentative D call TRBD2 (7 bases). The length of the CDR3 is 15 residues. Germline V gene lookup returns CDR1 MNHNS and CDR2 SASEGT. The V gene lost 6 bases and the J gene lost 0 bases, with 13 bases spanning the gap. In nucleotides, the CDR3 is TGTGCCAGCAGCCGGGGGGCGGGGAGCACAGATACGCAGTATTTT. Translating gives CASSRGAGSTDTQYF.